These 5 T cell receptor beta chains share one sample of origin, sequenced in a study of CD8 T cells in Susac syndrome. Random hexamers were used to reverse transcribe 0.5 to 1 ug of RNA. MiXCR, run by TCRdb on the immunoSEQ multiplex PCR reads, gives a single entry per CDR3 protein. The sample consists of under 250,000 distinct CDR3 sequences, 93% of them appearing once. The sample taken for sequencing was CD4+ T cells from PBMCs. The receptors originated from a human donor with multiple sclerosis.

This chain joins TRBV25-1 and TRBJ2-7; 7 nucleotides match TRBD1. The CDR3 is made up of 11 amino acids. Germline trimming cut 5 bases from V and 10 bases from J; bases unmatched to any gene: 5. Germline V gene sequence: CDR1 MGHDK, CDR2 SYGVNS. The CDR3 sequence is CASSRTGGQYF. The CDR3 region has the DNA TGTGCCAGCAGTAGGACAGGTGGACAGTACTTC.

This clonotype was picked up a small number of times. The chain joins TRBV6-5 to TRBJ1-1; TRBD1 is a possible D gene (6 bases). Trimming pared 4 bases from V and 0 bases from J, leaving 9 bases between. The length of the CDR3 is 14 residues. Germline CDR1 MNHEY, CDR2 SVGAGI. CDR3 sequence reads: CASSWTDMNTEAFF. The DNA for the CDR3 is TGTGCCAGCAGTTGGACAGACATGAACACTGAAGCTTTCTTT.

The V call is TRBV30, the J call TRBJ1-1; D call uncertain. The CDR3 extends over 13 amino acids. CDR1 and CDR2 from the germline V gene are GTSNPN and SVGIG (reference sequence). The germline V and J ends were trimmed by 0 bases and 8 bases, with 13 bases remaining between them. CDR3 sequence reads: CAWSVVGPSEAFF. The CDR3, as DNA: TGTGCCTGGAGTGTAGTCGGTCCCTCGGAAGCTTTCTTT.

The chain has TRBV7-2 and TRBJ2-5, with D perhaps given as TRBD1 or TRBD2 (5 bases each). The CDR3 consists of 14 residues. V lost 5 bases, J lost 3 bases, and 13 bases lay in between. Germline CDR1 SGHTA, CDR2 FQGNSA. The CDR3: CASSAGTQEETQYF. For the CDR3, the DNA is TGTGCCAGCAGCGCCGGGACCCAGGAAGAGACCCAGTACTTC.

J is TRBJ2-1 and V is TRBV24-1, with D unresolved. Germline loops: CDR1 KGHDR, CDR2 SFDVKD. This CDR3 is built from 15 residues. V shed 3 bases and J shed 1 base, with 9 bases lying between them. The DNA for the CDR3 is TGTGCCACCAGTGATGGGGTTGGGTCCTACAATGAGCAGTTCTTC. Its protein product is CATSDGVGSYNEQFF.